Included here is one T cell receptor (beta chain) sequence, with context. It lacks a known antigen. A clone one base away is much larger, so this may be a read error. This sample is drawn from a study of T cell repertoires in cytomegalovirus infection (dated by TCRdb to between 2018 and 2021). General notes on the study: Donor HLA type was relevant to the analysis, because carriage of CMV infection together with the matching HLA type was indicated by public TCR beta signatures. Summary of the overall study and its limitations: The ex vivo response was dominated by HLA-C-restricted CMV-specific TCR beta clonotypes, which also provided the single most frequent clonotype in two of eight donors. In both this cohort and an independent cohort of approximately 350 donors, the cumulative frequency of public TCR beta family members distinguished carriers of CMV infection plus the relevant HLA type.

The germline ends are 27 bases apart after V is trimmed by 5 bases and J by 7 bases. The germline V gene specifies SGHTA as CDR1 and FQGNSA as CDR2. The CDR3 has 18 amino acids, counting the end cysteine and phenylalanine. The entry retains the CDR3 DNA only, 54 bases that are in frame from base 1. Sequencing took place on an Illumina HiSeq 1500. The public reads were quality trimmed at Q25 with fastp and then assembled into clones with MiXCR by TCRdb, keeping productive beta chains. Every CDR3 protein is listed once, alongside the most common genes and DNA of its rows. Counted in this sample were 600,000 to 800,000 distinct CDR3 sequences; 24% of them appeared once. The top ten clones comprise roughly 8% of the sample.

The sequence joins TRBV7-2 to TRBJ2-1; tentative D gene TRBD2, with 7 bases matching. The sequenced sample consisted of CD8+ T cells from PBMCs. This receptor was obtained from a human donor in good health (CMV status not recorded). Some clones in this sample may be carry-over from other donors' samples. The CDR3 is CASSPQARTGGLLNEQFF. The sequenced DNA: TGTGCCAGCAGCCCTCAGGCCCGAACGGGGGGCTTGTTAAATGAGCAGTTCTTC.